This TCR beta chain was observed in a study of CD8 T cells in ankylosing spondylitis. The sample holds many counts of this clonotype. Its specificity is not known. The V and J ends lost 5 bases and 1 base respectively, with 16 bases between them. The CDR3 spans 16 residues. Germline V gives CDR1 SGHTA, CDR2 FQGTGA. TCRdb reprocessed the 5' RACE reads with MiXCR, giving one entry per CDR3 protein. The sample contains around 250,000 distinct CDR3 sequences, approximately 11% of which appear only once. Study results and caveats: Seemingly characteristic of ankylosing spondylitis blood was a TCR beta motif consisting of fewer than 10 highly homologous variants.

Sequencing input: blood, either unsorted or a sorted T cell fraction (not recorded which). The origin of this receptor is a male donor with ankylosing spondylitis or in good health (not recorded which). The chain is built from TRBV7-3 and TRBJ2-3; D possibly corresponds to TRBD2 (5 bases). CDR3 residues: CASSDSVGYGTDTQYF. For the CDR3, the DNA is TGTGCCAGCAGCGATAGCGTCGGGTATGGCACAGATACGCAGTATTTT.